This T cell receptor beta chain was identified in a study of blood T cell repertoires in COVID-19. Study as a whole: T cells, B-cell-depleted T cells, or PBMCs provided the cDNA or gDNA that served as material.

In the authors' workflow: It was from reference gene primer amplification that nucleated cell counts were estimated. Sequencing was performed with immunoSEQ multiplex PCR; in TCRdb, only in-frame clones are kept and a portion is missing. From that table come the V and J calls and clone size; the DNA was used to work out D and trimming. This sample yields approximately 320,000 clones, of which 87% are seen a single time; more than 8.5% belongs to the top ten. In germline, CDR1 is SEHNR, CDR2 FQNEAQ (reference sequence). The CDR3 has 15 residues. Unmatched junction bases numbered 0, after V lost 1 base and J lost 3 bases.

The receptor was derived from a woman aged 18-29 years who had recovered from COVID-19. The genes are TRBV7-9 and TRBJ2-1; the match to TRBD2 covers 10 bases. Sequencing was performed on PBMCs or T cells enriched from blood (not recorded which). CDR3 sequence reads: CASSLGLAGYNEQFF. The CDR3 DNA follows: TGTGCCAGCAGCTTAGGACTAGCGGGCTACAATGAGCAGTTCTTC.